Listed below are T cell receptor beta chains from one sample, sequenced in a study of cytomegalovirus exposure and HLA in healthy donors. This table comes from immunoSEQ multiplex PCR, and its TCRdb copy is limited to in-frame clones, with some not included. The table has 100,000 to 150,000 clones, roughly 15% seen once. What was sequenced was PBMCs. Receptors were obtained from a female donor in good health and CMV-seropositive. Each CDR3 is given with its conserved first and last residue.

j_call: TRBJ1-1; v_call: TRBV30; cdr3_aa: CAWTGESMNTEAFF
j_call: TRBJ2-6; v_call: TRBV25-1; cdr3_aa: CASSDYPGQGSGANVLTF
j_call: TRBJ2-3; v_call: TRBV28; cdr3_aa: CASSFGGRPTDTQYF
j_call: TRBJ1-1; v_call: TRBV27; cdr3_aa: CASSPRTGGTEAFF
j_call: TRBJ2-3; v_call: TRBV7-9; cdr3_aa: CASSLSPDREPEQYF
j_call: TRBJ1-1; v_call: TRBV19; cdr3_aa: CASRGQGDTEAFF
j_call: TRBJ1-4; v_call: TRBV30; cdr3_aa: CAWSAGGGNEKLFF
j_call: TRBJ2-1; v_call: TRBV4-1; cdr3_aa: CASSPYLGNEQFF
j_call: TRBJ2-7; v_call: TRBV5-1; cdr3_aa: CASSGRTSGSSYEQYF
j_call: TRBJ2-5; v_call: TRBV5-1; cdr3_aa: CASSFAGYIETQYF
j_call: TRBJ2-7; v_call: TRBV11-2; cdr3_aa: CASRSLAGVYEQYF
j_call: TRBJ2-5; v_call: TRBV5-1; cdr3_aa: CASSQGTGGAIFQETQYF
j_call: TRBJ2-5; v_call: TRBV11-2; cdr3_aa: CASSATGTSGSGPIETQYF
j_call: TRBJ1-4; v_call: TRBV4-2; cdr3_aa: CASSQRWEKLFF
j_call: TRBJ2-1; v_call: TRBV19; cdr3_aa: CASTDTPLAGDNNEQFF
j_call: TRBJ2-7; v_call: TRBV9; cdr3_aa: CASSVGGDRDVEQYF
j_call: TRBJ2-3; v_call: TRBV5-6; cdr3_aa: CASSLVPAGGPDTQYF
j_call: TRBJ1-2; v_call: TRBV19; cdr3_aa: CASSIGQVYGYTF
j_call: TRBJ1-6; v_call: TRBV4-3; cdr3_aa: CASSQGAPGNSPLHF
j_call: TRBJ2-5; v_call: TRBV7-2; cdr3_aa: CASSLFPRTGRFQETQYF
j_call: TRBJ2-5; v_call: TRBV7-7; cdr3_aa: CASSLERVGETQYF
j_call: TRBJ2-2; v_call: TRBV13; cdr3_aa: CASSLAGYGELFF
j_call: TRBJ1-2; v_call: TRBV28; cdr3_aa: CASSLGGRNYGYTF
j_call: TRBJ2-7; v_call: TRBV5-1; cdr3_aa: CASSLDPGGAGSYEQYF
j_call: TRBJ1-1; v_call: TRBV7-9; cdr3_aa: CASSPFGPLNTEAFF
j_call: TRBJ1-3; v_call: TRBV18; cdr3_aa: CASSPTGISGNTIYF
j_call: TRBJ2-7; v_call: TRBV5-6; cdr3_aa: CASSSGGASYEQYF
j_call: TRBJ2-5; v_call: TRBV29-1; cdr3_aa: CSVPSPGQGRRREAQYF
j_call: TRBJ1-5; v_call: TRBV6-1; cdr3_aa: CASNPGDQPQHF
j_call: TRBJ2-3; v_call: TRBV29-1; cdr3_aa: CSAPIPIRQGAGTDTQYF
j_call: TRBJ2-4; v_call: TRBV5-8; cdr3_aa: CASSLGVGAMAKNIQYF
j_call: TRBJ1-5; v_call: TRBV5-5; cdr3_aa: CASSLAGRDNQPQHF
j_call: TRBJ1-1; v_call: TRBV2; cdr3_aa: CASRGTGGLPNTEAFF
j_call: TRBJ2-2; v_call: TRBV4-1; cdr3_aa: CASSPQPAQTGAGELFF
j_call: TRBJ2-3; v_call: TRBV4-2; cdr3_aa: CASSQIGGGFSTDTQYF
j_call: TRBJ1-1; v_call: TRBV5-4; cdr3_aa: CASSLGTGSGTEAFF
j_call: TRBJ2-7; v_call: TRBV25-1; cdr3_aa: CASSVAGSTLGEQYF
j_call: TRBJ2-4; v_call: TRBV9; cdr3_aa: CASSPPGNIQYF